This TCR beta chain was retrieved from a study of radiotherapy plus CTLA-4 blockade in lung cancer. The repertoire was sequenced with immunoSEQ multiplex PCR; TCRdb's copy has only in-frame clones and lacks some. The profile shows roughly 62,000 clones, 70% to 80% of them singletons. V was shortened by 3 bases and J by 8 bases, with 11 bases between the two germline ends. Germline V gives CDR1 MNHNS, CDR2 SASEGT. The CDR3 consists of 13 residues. Focal radiation plus CTLA-4 blockade with ipilimumab was given to patients with chemo-refractory metastatic non-small-cell lung cancer. The source was peripheral blood, collected from a patient treated with radiotherapy plus ipilimumab. The chain has TRBV6-1 and TRBJ2-1, with unresolved D. This receptor was identified in a human donor with non-small cell lung cancer who had a complete response to radiotherapy plus ipilimumab. The CDR3 loop reads CASSEFPDYEQFF. DNA of the CDR3: TGTGCCAGCAGTGAGTTCCCAGACTATGAGCAGTTCTTC.